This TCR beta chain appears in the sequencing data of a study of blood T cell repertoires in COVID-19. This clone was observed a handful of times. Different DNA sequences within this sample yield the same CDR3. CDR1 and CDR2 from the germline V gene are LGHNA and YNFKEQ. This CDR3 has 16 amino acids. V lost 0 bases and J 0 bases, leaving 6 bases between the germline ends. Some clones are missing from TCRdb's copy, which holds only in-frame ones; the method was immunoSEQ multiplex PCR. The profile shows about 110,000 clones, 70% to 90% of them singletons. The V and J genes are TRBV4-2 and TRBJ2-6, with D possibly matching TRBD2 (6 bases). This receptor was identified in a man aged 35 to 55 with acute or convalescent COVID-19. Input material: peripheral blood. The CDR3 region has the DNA TGTGCCAGCAGCCAAGAGGGGGGCTCTGGGGCCAACGTCCTGACTTTC. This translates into CASSQEGGSGANVLTF.